This T cell receptor (beta chain) was found in a study of blood T cell repertoires in COVID-19. Study context: COVID-19 samples from acute and convalescent phases originated in the United States, Italy and Spain.

Original processing notes: Estimation of nucleated cell counts was performed using reference gene primer amplification. Libraries were prepared by immunoSEQ multiplex PCR; TCRdb keeps only in-frame clonotypes and omits some of them. V and J calls and clone size come straight from that table; D and trimming were deduced from the DNA. In the table there are more than 200,000 clones, approximately 84% of which are singletons. Ages ranged from 18 to 89 years, with residence in 24 US areas. Trimming shortened V by 2 bases and J by 4 bases, and 12 bases separated the two germline ends. This CDR3 has 14 amino acids. The germline V gene encodes CDR1 SGHKS and CDR2 YYEKEE (reference sequence).

The chain carries TRBV5-5 and TRBJ1-1, with D tentatively TRBD1 (6 bases). Sample: PBMCs or T cells enriched from blood (not recorded which). The receptor was derived from a man in his forties who had recovered from COVID-19. This CDR3 is CASSFGGTSTEAFF. The DNA for the CDR3 is TGTGCCAGCAGCTTCGGGGGGACAAGCACTGAAGCTTTCTTT.